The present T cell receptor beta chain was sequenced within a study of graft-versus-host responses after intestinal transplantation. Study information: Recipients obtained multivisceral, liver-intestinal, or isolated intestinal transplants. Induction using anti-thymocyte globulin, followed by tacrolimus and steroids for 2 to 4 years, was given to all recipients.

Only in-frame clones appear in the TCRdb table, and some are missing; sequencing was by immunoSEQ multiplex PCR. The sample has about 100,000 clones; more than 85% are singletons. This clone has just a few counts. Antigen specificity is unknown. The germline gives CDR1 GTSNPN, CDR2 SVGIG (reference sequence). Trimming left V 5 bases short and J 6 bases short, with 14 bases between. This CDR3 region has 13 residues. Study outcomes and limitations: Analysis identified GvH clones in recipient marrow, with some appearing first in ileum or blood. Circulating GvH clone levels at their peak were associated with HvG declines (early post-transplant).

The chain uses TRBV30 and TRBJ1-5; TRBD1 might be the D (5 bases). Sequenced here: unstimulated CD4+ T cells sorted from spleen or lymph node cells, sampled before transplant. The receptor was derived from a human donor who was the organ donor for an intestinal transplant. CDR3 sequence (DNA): TGTGCCTGGGGCGGGGGTTTAGGTCAGCCCCAGCATTTT. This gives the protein CAWGGGLGQPQHF.